Listed here are 6 T cell receptor beta chains from one sample, sequenced in a study of blood T cell repertoires in COVID-19. Assay used: immunoSEQ multiplex PCR; TCRdb lists only in-frame clones, some missing. The sample includes around 15,000 clones, 70% to 90% seen only once; the top ten take approximately 17%. Sequenced: peripheral blood. The receptors originated from a man between 40 and 49 years old with active or convalescent COVID-19.

J is TRBJ2-7 and V is TRBV6-2 or TRBV6-3, with D unresolved. CDR1 is MNHEY, CDR2 SVGEGT, per germline. Trimming removed 6 bases from V and 4 bases from J, with 22 bases in between. The CDR3 spans 16 residues. The CDR3 sequence is CASSPLFVVRTYEQYF. CDR3 sequence (DNA): TGTGCCAGCAGCCCCTTGTTCGTGGTTCGTACATACGAGCAGTACTTC.

The V call is TRBV5-1, the J call TRBJ2-7; 8 nucleotides agree with TRBD1. Germline CDR1 reads SGHRS; CDR2 reads YFSETQ. CDR3 length equals 14 residues. The junction had 7 bases not matched to a gene; V was cut back by 4 bases and J by 4 bases. The CDR3 loop reads CASSVGQGMYEQYF. For the CDR3, the DNA is TGCGCCAGCAGCGTTGGACAGGGAATGTACGAGCAGTACTTC.

This clone was seen just once. The J gene is TRBJ2-3, the V gene TRBV11-2, with D perhaps TRBD2 (6 bases). V dropped 3 bases and J dropped 5 bases, with 18 bases sitting between them. The CDR3 has 16 residues. Looked up from germline, CDR1 is SGHAT and CDR2 is FQNNGV. CDR3 sequence (DNA): TGTGCCAGCAGCTTTATCTCTTGGCGGGGTGAAGATACGCAGTATTTT. Residues: CASSFISWRGEDTQYF.

The chain is built from TRBV19 and TRBJ1-5; no clear D. The CDR3 has 15 residues. Per the germline V gene, CDR1 is LNHDA and CDR2 is SQIVND (reference sequence). Trimming removed 5 bases from V and 2 bases from J, with 13 bases in between. The CDR3 DNA sequence: TGTGCCAGTAGTTCACTAGGAGTAGGCAATCAGCCCCAGCATTTT. Its translation: CASSSLGVGNQPQHF.

CDR3 nucleotides: TGTGCCAGCACTGGACAGGGGGTGGGACCCCTCCACTTT. This codes for CASTGQGVGPLHF. The chain uses TRBV9 and TRBJ1-6, with 10 bases identical to TRBD1. Trimming cost V 6 bases and J 12 bases; bases outside gene matches: 6. The CDR3 is 13 residues long. Germline CDR1 is SGDLS and CDR2 is YYNGEE.

The CDR3 loop reads CASSPRQGAYYGYTF. The CDR3 bases are TGTGCCAGCAGCCCACGACAGGGGGCCTACTATGGCTACACCTTC. The chain couples TRBV11-2 to TRBJ1-2; 10 positions match TRBD1. The CDR3 consists of 15 residues. Germline values: CDR1 SGHAT, CDR2 FQNNGV. Unmatched junction bases numbered 6, after V lost 5 bases and J lost 3 bases.